The next 31 T cell receptor beta chains were all read from a single sample in a study of blood T cell repertoires in COVID-19. The data were produced by immunoSEQ multiplex PCR, yet TCRdb's version contains in-frame clones alone and is incomplete. The sample records more than 110,000 clones, around 82% being singletons. Sequenced: peripheral blood. These TCRs come from a human donor in a cohort sampled during active COVID-19.

The gene calls are TRBV2 and TRBJ1-5; 7 bases line up with TRBD1. Germline CDR1 SNHLY, CDR2 FYNNEI. V shed 4 bases, J shed 3 bases, and the junction held 6 bases outside the gene matches. The CDR3 covers 15 residues. CDR3 residues: CASSAHRGPNQPQHF. DNA of the CDR3: TGTGCCAGCAGTGCCCACAGGGGACCCAATCAGCCCCAGCATTTT.

J is TRBJ2-1 and V is TRBV15, with 11 bases that match TRBD2. V was pared by 1 base and J by 10 bases, with 12 bases of the junction left unmatched. This CDR3 is 17 amino acids long. CDR1 is LNHNV, CDR2 YYDKDF, per germline (reference sequence). The CDR3 spells CATSRARLAGSGGEQFF. In DNA, the CDR3 is TGTGCCACCAGCAGAGCCCGACTAGCGGGATCGGGGGGGGAGCAGTTCTTC.

V gene TRBV19 combines with J gene TRBJ1-5; 7 bases map to TRBD1. CDR3 length: 16 residues. Per the germline V gene, CDR1 is LNHDA and CDR2 is SQIVND (reference sequence). V gave up 3 bases and J gave up 4 bases; unmatched junction bases: 9. CDR3 loop: CASSIEGDRGNQPQHF. The CDR3 bases are TGTGCCAGTAGTATCGAGGGGGACAGAGGAAATCAGCCCCAGCATTTT.

A single count supports this clone. The chain combines TRBV6-4 with TRBJ1-1; possible D gene TRBD1, 5 bases. This CDR3 has 12 residues. Germline V gene data show CDR1 as MRHNA and CDR2 as SNTAGT. V was shortened by 7 bases and J by 3 bases, with 9 bases between the two germline ends. Here the CDR3 reads CASMARDTEAFF. CDR3 nucleotide sequence: TGTGCCAGCATGGCCAGGGACACTGAAGCTTTCTTT.

The chain carries TRBV5-1 and TRBJ2-5, with TRBD2 matching over 9 bases. The V gene end was trimmed by 4 bases and the J gene end by 5 bases; junction bases not matched to a gene: 9. This CDR3 has 15 amino acids. Germline loops: CDR1 SGHRS, CDR2 YFSETQ. CDR3 nucleotides: TGCGCCAGCAGCCTAGTGACTAGCGGAGGGGAGACCCAGTACTTC. Protein: CASSLVTSGGETQYF.

This clone has a single count. The V and J genes are TRBV11-3 and TRBJ2-2, with 8 bases aligning to TRBD2. V trimming: 5 bases; J trimming: 5 bases; junction bases outside the gene matches: 16. This CDR3 has 18 residues. Per germline, CDR1 SGHNT and CDR2 YENEEA. CDR3 coding DNA: TGTGCCAGCAGCGGACGGGAAGGAGCGGGAGTAGGAACCGGGGAGCTGTTTTTT. It yields the protein CASSGREGAGVGTGELFF.

The rearrangement uses TRBV6-2 or TRBV6-3 and TRBJ2-5; 8 bases are a match to TRBD1. The CDR3 has 16 residues. The germline CDR1 and CDR2 sequences are MNHEY and SVGEGT. Trimming cost V 5 bases and J 2 bases; bases outside gene matches: 10. CDR3 bases: TGTGCCAGCAGTCCCCTCTATGACAGGGGACAAGAGACCCAGTACTTC. Translation: CASSPLYDRGQETQYF.

The CDR3 loop is CASSESAGEQFF. The CDR3, as DNA: TGTGCCAGCAGTGAATCGGCGGGGGAGCAGTTCTTC. The rearrangement links TRBV25-1 to TRBJ2-1; weak D call: TRBD2 (6 bases). CDR1 MGHDK and CDR2 SYGVNS come from the germline V gene. V lost 1 base, J lost 10 bases, and 8 bases lay in between. The CDR3 loop spans 12 amino acids.

This clone came up once. The chain carries TRBV7-9 and TRBJ2-2, with 8 nucleotides matching TRBD1. Germline-derived CDR1 and CDR2 are SEHNR and FQNEAQ (reference sequence). CDR3 length: 16 amino acids. V shed 6 bases, J shed 0 bases, and the junction held 6 bases outside the gene matches. The CDR3 sequence is CASRSDRGSNTGELFF. CDR3 coding DNA: TGTGCCAGCAGATCCGACAGGGGATCGAACACCGGGGAGCTGTTTTTT.

This sequence joins TRBV2 and TRBJ2-7; 9 bases match TRBD1. The V gene's germline CDR1 is SNHLY and CDR2 FYNNEI. This CDR3 has 14 residues. J was trimmed by 7 bases and V by 6 bases; bases with no gene match: 10. CDR3 region: CASRGGGQGREQYV. DNA for the CDR3: TGTGCCAGCAGGGGGGGTGGACAGGGGCGAGAGCAGTACGTC.

The chain employs TRBV6-2 or TRBV6-3 and TRBJ2-4; D is possibly TRBD1 (5 bases). Germline V CDR1 and CDR2: MNHEY, SVGEGT. The CDR3 runs 16 residues. V gave up 2 bases and J gave up 8 bases, with 19 bases separating them. CDR3 sequence: CASSYNYMQGLDIQYF. The CDR3 coding sequence is TGTGCCAGCAGTTACAATTATATGCAGGGTCTGGACATTCAGTACTTC.

V and J are TRBV7-3 and TRBJ2-1; 7 nucleotides align to TRBD2. Germline CDR1 reads SGHTA; CDR2 reads FQGTGA. The junction had 7 bases not matched to a gene; V was cut back by 5 bases and J by 0 bases. The CDR3 loop spans 16 amino acids. CDR3 in DNA: TGTGCCAGCAGCCCAGCGGGGTCCGGCTCCTACAATGAGCAGTTCTTC. Translation: CASSPAGSGSYNEQFF.

J is TRBJ1-2 and V is TRBV4-2, with TRBD1 matching 8 bases. The ends lost 1 base at V and 6 bases at J; junction bases unmatched: 10. This CDR3 is 16 amino acids long. The V gene's germline CDR1 is LGHNA and CDR2 YNFKEQ. For the CDR3, the DNA is TGTGCCAGCAGCCAAGTAGGACAGGGTTCGGTAAATGGCTACACCTTC. Translated: CASSQVGQGSVNGYTF.

This chain connects TRBV9 to TRBJ2-7, with 9 nucleotides matching TRBD2. Trimming at V came to 0 bases and at J to 3 bases, leaving 4 bases not matched to a gene. From germline, CDR1 is SGDLS and CDR2 YYNGEE. CDR3 size: 15 residues. This chain's CDR3 is CASSVGAGGFYEQYF. The CDR3 DNA is TGTGCCAGCAGCGTAGGAGCGGGGGGTTTCTACGAGCAGTACTTC.

Only a few counts were recorded for this clone. This sequence joins TRBV5-6 and TRBJ2-1; TRBD1 might be the D (6 bases). The CDR3 spans 16 residues. The germline V gene has CDR1 SGHDT and CDR2 YYEEEE. Trimming took 4 bases from V and 15 from J, leaving 29 bases between them. The CDR3 here is CASSLTGTLLPSMGFF. The CDR3 DNA sequence: TGTGCCAGCAGCCTAACCGGGACATTACTACCTTCGATGGGGTTCTTC.

The chain uses TRBV5-4 and TRBJ2-3; D perhaps matches TRBD2 (5 bases). The CDR3 runs to 14 residues. Trimming pared 5 bases from V and 8 bases from J, leaving 18 bases between. Germline CDR1 and CDR2: SGHNT and YYREEE (reference sequence). CDR3 sequence (DNA): TGTGCCAGCAGACCGGACTCTGGGAGACCTACGCAGTATTTT. It yields the protein CASRPDSGRPTQYF.

The rearrangement uses TRBV5-5 and TRBJ2-5; no clear D gene. Germline V CDR1 and CDR2: SGHKS, YYEKEE (reference sequence). This CDR3 is built from 12 residues. Trimming removed 6 bases from V and 5 bases from J, with 11 bases in between. In DNA, the CDR3 is TGTGCCAGCACCTCTACTAAGGAGACCCAGTACTTC. As protein: CASTSTKETQYF.

V and J are TRBV27 and TRBJ1-6; the match to TRBD1 covers 10 bases. Unmatched junction bases numbered 7, after V lost 6 bases and J lost 8 bases. The germline CDR1 and CDR2 sequences are MNHEY and SMNVEV (reference sequence). CDR3 length: 15 residues. The CDR3 DNA reads TGTGCCAGCAGGACAGGGGGCAACCGTTATTCACCCCTCCACTTT. Translation: CASRTGGNRYSPLHF.

For the CDR3, the DNA is TGCGCCAGCGAGCTCCTAGCGGGGGCGAACAATGAGCAGTTCTTC. Its translation: CASELLAGANNEQFF. This sequence joins TRBV5-1 and TRBJ2-1; 10 bases match TRBD2. After removal of 7 bases from V and 5 bases from J, the junction contained 9 bases not matched to a gene. The germline gives CDR1 SGHRS, CDR2 YFSETQ. The CDR3 contains 15 residues.

The rearrangement links TRBV28 to TRBJ1-2, with 7 bases fitting TRBD1. CDR3 size: 12 residues. Unmatched junction bases numbered 2, after V lost 8 bases and J lost 2 bases. CDR1 MDHEN and CDR2 SYDVKM come from the germline V gene. This chain's CDR3 is CASEGGNYGYTF. The CDR3 nucleotides are TGTGCCAGCGAAGGGGGCAACTATGGCTACACCTTC.

The count of this clone is one. J is TRBJ1-1 and V is TRBV5-6; D ambiguous. The CDR3 extends over 14 amino acids. V dropped 0 bases and J dropped 4 bases, with 10 bases sitting between them. CDR1 is SGHDT, CDR2 YYEEEE, per germline. The CDR3 reads CASSLGALGTEAFF. CDR3 coding DNA: TGTGCCAGCAGCTTGGGGGCCCTGGGCACTGAAGCTTTCTTT.

V gene TRBV19 combines with J gene TRBJ1-2; D remains unclear. The CDR3 consists of 14 residues. Per the germline V gene, CDR1 is LNHDA and CDR2 is SQIVND (reference sequence). The V end was cut by 3 bases, the J end by 0 bases, with 8 bases between. The CDR3 DNA sequence: TGTGCCAGTAGTATCCGGGGAACTAACTATGGCTACACCTTC. Encoded protein: CASSIRGTNYGYTF.

Only a few counts were recorded for this clone. The chain has TRBV7-9 and TRBJ1-3, with 8 bases lining up with TRBD1. The CDR3 contains 15 residues. CDR1 and CDR2 (germline): SEHNR, FQNEAQ (reference sequence). The V and J ends lost 6 bases and 1 base, in that order; junction bases with no gene match: 5. The CDR3 protein is CASRPGGESGNTIYF. The CDR3 DNA reads TGTGCCAGCAGGCCAGGGGGCGAGTCTGGAAACACCATATATTTT.

The rearrangement uses TRBV6-5 and TRBJ1-2, with D maybe TRBD1 (5 bases). Germline lookup yields CDR1 MNHEY and CDR2 SVGAGI. V shed 8 bases and J shed 4 bases, with 17 bases lying between them. The CDR3 consists of 14 residues. DNA of the CDR3: TGTGCCAGCCGCCCCGCAGGGATAGGCTATGGCTACACCTTC. Protein sequence: CASRPAGIGYGYTF.

The chain is built from TRBV29-1 and TRBJ1-5; D possibly corresponds to TRBD1 (5 bases). CDR1 and CDR2 from the germline V gene are SQVTM and ANQGSEA. Trimming left V 7 bases short and J 4 bases short, with 11 bases between. The length of the CDR3 is 12 residues. The CDR3 DNA follows: TGCAGCGCCGGCGGGGCGAATCAGCCCCAGCATTTT. This translates into CSAGGANQPQHF.

The rearrangement links TRBV19 to TRBJ1-3; D might be TRBD1 (6 bases). This CDR3 is 15 amino acids long. Deletions cut 7 bases from V and 0 bases from J, with 13 bases between. Germline loops: CDR1 LNHDA, CDR2 SQIVND (reference sequence). For the CDR3, the DNA is TGTGCCAGTAAGGACAGCTCTATCTCTGGAAACACCATATATTTT. Its protein is CASKDSSISGNTIYF.

This clone was detected only once. This rearrangement joins TRBV6-6 to TRBJ1-4, with D possibly matching TRBD1 (6 bases). V was pared by 6 bases and J by 2 bases, with 10 bases between. The CDR3 is 14 amino acids. Germline lookup yields CDR1 MNHNY and CDR2 SVGAGI (reference sequence). The CDR3 protein is CASSRGATNEKLFF. As DNA, the CDR3 is TGTGCCAGCAGCCGGGGGGCGACTAATGAAAAACTGTTTTTT.

This clone was counted a single time. Other DNA sequences in this specimen translate into the identical CDR3. The chain is built from TRBV7-2 and TRBJ2-2, with D possibly TRBD1 on 5 matching bases. The germline V and J ends were trimmed by 1 base and 5 bases, with 11 bases remaining between them. This CDR3 spans 15 amino acids. The germline V gene encodes CDR1 SGHTA and CDR2 FQGNSA. The CDR3, as DNA: TGTGCCAGCAGCTTAGGGGGCCTGGGTACCGGGGAGCTGTTTTTT. Translation: CASSLGGLGTGELFF.

The V call is TRBV21-1, the J call TRBJ2-1; no DNA check was done on the table's D call, TRBD2. TRBV21-1 constitutes a pseudogene. The CDR3 consists of 15 residues. CDR3 loop: CASSTIADAYNEQFF. The CDR3, as DNA: TGTGCCAGCAGTACAATAGCGGATGCCTACAATGAGCAGTTCTTC.

The chain recombines TRBV19 with TRBJ2-1; D remains ambiguous. Trimming took off 5 bases at V and 6 bases at J, with 17 bases between the two ends. The CDR3 is made up of 15 amino acids. The germline CDR1 and CDR2 sequences are LNHDA and SQIVND (reference sequence). CDR3 sequence reads: CASSPSGLLANEQFF. The DNA for the CDR3 is TGTGCCAGTAGTCCATCTGGGCTCCTCGCCAATGAGCAGTTCTTC.

A single count supports this clone. The J gene is TRBJ2-7, the V gene TRBV3-1 (or the pseudogene TRBV3-2); tentatively, D is TRBD2 (5 bases). V dropped 1 base and J dropped 5 bases, with 21 bases sitting between them. This CDR3 spans 17 amino acids. CDR1 is LGHDT and CDR2 is YNNKEL in the germline V gene (reference sequence). CDR3 residues: CASSQVLSGLAVHEQYF. CDR3 nucleotide sequence: TGTGCCAGCAGCCAAGTTCTGAGTGGGCTAGCAGTTCACGAGCAGTACTTC.